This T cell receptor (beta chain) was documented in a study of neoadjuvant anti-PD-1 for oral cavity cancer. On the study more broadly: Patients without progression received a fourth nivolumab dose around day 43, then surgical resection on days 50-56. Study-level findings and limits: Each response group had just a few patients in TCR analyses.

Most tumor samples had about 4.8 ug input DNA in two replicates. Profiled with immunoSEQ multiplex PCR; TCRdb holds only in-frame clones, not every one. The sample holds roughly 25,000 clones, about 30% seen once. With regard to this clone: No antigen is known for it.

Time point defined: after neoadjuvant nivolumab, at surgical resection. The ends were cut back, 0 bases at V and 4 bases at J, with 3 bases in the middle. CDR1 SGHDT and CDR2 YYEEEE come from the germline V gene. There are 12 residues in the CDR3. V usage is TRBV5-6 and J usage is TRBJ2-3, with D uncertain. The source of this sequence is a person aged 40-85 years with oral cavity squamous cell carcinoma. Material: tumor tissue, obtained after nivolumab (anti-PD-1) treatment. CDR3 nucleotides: TGTGCCAGCAGCTTGGCCGCAGATACGCAGTATTTT. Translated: CASSLAADTQYF. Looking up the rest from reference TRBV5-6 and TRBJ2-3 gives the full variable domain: DAGVTQSPTHLIKTRGQQVTLRCSPKSGHDTVSWYQQALGQGPQFIFQYYEEEERQRGNFPDRFSGHQFPNYSSELNVNALLLGDSALYLCASSLAADTQYFGPGTRLTVL.